The following is a T cell receptor (beta chain) sequence with its context. This receptor's antigen is unknown. No clone much larger than this one lies a single base away; base qualities are absent. This sample also contains other DNA sequences that code for the same CDR3. The donors were healthy, HIV-negative adults with no recently reported acute infections or vaccinations. All donors were Caucasian adults living in Nashville, Tennessee, USA. Magnetic negative selection was used to enrich CD4+ T cells, after which naive cells were positively selected on CD45RA and the negative fraction became the memory subset. Blood was obtained by leukapheresis, after which PBMCs were separated by Ficoll-Histopaque density gradient centrifugation and cryopreserved in liquid nitrogen vapor phase. Purity and quantity of every magnetically sorted T cell population were checked by analytical flow cytometry. Genomic DNA was isolated from every sorted fraction and measured by UV absorbance on a Nanodrop 2000c.

The sample originates from a study of shared clonotypes between healthy human individuals (dated by TCRdb to the early 2020s). Study-level background: Two women and a few men aged 18 to 49 years were included in the cohort. Per donor, three plates each were used for CD4 naive and CD4 memory, two for CD8 naive, and one for CD8 memory. The study deeply sequenced blood TCR repertoires of about 5 healthy adults to estimate repertoire size and the extent of clonotype sharing between individuals. To increase sequencing depth and limit assay-specific biases, different laboratories used diverse techniques to prepare libraries and sequence TCR repertoires. Per donor, leukapheresis produced somewhere between about 0.85 and 9.5 billion PBMCs. General findings and caveats noted by the study authors: Across a few donors, around 5% of naive CD4, approximately 3.6% of naive CD8, 2.3% of memory CD4, and about 0.4% of memory CD8 clonotypes were shared. Pairwise subsampling indicated that sequencing depth was expected to affect the degree of clonotype sharing among donors. Compared with non-shared clonotypes, clonotypes shared by all four sorted-subset donors had higher generation probabilities. Larger estimated clonotype richness was generally found for naive subsets than for memory subsets. Incomplete sequencing was indicated by rarefaction of sorted-subset datasets, despite the large sequencing depth. Because the study included only a small number of donors, the genetic and exposure-history diversity represented was limited. Sampling was restricted to blood, and TCR repertoires in tissues likely differ from the TCR repertoires found in blood.

Using the deep immunoSEQ assay, TCR CDR3 regions were amplified from genomic DNA by multiplex PCR. For each cell subset, the extracted genomic DNA was distributed evenly across all wells of several immunoSEQ 96-well plates, and each plate served as one replicate. Each replicate PCR for sorted subsets received about 0.2 ug genomic DNA, equal to some 32,000 T cell genomes. The purified libraries were quantified using a Qubit 3.0 fluorometer, sized with a Bioanalyzer 2100, and then quantified again using the KAPA Library Quantification kit. Every immunoSEQ 96-well plate was sequenced on a separate single-read 150-cycle Illumina NextSeq 550 flow cell. From the authors' description of their analysis: Because the immunoSEQ output held only junctional sequences and lacked quality scores, the filtering could not match the filtering applied to full-length reads. To assign V/J genes and CDR3, sequences were annotated against IMGT germline references using PyIR, a Python wrapper for IgBLAST v1.9. Reads with weak V/J assignments (E-value above 1e-6), missing CDR3, stop codons, out-of-frame junctions, or ambiguous translated residues were removed. A V3J clonotype was defined by an identical inferred V gene, J gene, and CDR3 amino acid sequence. To compute the percentage overlap between repertoires, the number of shared unique clonotypes was divided by the size of the smaller repertoire. Repertoire richness was assessed with RTK rarefaction, the Chao1 estimator, and Recon v2.1 estimates of unobserved clonotypes. For all TCRbeta clonotypes obtained by the gDNA method from several donors, generation probabilities were computed with OLGA. Drawn from immuneACCESS, this table holds only the in-frame rearrangements with V and J called that TCRdb kept. Clones are partly lost; checked studies trace under half to an unresolved V gene and leave the rest unexplained. That table furnishes V, J and clone size, whereas the DNA furnished D and trimming. The sample records roughly 2,500,000 clones, approximately 94% of which are singletons. The ten largest clones represent more than 0.35% of the sample.

This clonotype was sampled from a man younger than 30 in good health. Some clones in this sample may be carry-over from other donors' samples. The sequenced sample consisted of naive CD4+ T cells from PBMCs. The meaning of the sample's cell subset or site label: CD45RA+ positively selected.

The DNA sequence reads TGTGCCAGCAGCCCGACTGGTGCAACTAATGAAAAACTGTTTTTT. Its translation is CASSPTGATNEKLFF. Rearrangement joined TRBV5-4 to TRBJ1-4; the D gene assignment is ambiguous. The CDR3 contains 15 residues, cysteine and phenylalanine counted. CDR3 DNA only is kept here, 45 bases in frame from base 1. The CDR1 and CDR2 encoded by the germline V gene (reference sequence) are SGHNT and YYREEE. V lost 4 bases and J lost 0 bases; the stretch between them is 10 bases long.